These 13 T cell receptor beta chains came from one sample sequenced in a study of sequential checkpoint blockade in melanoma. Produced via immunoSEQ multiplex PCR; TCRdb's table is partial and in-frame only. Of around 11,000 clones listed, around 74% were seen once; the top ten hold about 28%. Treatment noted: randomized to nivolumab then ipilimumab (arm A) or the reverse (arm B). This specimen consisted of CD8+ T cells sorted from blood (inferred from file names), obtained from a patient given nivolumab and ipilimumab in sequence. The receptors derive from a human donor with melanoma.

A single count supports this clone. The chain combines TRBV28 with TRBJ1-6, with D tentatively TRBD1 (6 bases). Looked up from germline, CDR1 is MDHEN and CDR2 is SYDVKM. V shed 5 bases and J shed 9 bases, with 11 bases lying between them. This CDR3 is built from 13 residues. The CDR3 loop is CASSPGALSPLHF. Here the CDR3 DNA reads TGTGCCAGCAGTCCAGGGGCCCTTTCACCCCTCCACTTT.

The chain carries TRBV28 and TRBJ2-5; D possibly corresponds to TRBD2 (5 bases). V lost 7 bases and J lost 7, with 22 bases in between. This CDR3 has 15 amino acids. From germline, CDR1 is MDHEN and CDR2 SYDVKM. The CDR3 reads CASTIAVGGRGTQYF. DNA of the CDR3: TGTGCCAGCACAATCGCGGTTGGCGGCCGGGGGACCCAGTACTTC. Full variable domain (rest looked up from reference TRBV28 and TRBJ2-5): DVKVTQSSRYLVKRTGEKVFLECVQDMDHENMFWYRQDPGLGLRLIYFSYDVKMKEKGDIPEGYSVSREKKERFSLILESASTNQTSMYLCASTIAVGGRGTQYFGPGTRLLVL.

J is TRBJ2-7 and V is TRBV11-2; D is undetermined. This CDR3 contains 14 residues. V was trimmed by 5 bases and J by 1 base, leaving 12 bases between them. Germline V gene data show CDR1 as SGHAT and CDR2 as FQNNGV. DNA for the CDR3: TGTGCCAGCAGCCGTTTGACTGGATCCTACGAGCAGTACTTC. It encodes CASSRLTGSYEQYF. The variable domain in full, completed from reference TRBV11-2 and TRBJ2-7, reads EAGVAQSPRYKIIEKRQSVAFWCNPISGHATLYWYQQILGQGPKLLIQFQNNGVVDDSQLPKDRFSAERLKGVDSTLKIQPAKLEDSAVYLCASSRLTGSYEQYFGPGTRLTVT.

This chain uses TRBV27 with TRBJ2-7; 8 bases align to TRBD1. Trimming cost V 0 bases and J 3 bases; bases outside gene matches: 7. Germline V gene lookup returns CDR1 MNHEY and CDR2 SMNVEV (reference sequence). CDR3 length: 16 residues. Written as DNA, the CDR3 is TGTGCCAGCAGTTTATCTCGAGGGACAGGAGACTACGAGCAGTACTTC. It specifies CASSLSRGTGDYEQYF.

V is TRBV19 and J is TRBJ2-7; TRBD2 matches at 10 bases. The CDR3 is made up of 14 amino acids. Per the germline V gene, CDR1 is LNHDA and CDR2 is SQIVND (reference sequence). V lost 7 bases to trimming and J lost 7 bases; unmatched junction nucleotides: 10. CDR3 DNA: TGTGCCAGTACCCTGGCTAGCGGGGGCCTGGAGCAGTACTTC. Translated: CASTLASGGLEQYF.

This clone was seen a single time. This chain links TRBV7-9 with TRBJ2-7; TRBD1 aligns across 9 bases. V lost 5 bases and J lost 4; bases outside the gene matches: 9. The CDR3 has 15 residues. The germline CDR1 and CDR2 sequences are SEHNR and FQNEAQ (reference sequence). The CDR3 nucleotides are TGTGCCAGCAGCGCAAAGGGACAGGGTACGTACGAGCAGTACTTC. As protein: CASSAKGQGTYEQYF. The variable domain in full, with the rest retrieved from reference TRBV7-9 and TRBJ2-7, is DTGVSQNPRHKITKRGQNVTFRCDPISEHNRLYWYRQTLGQGPEFLTYFQNEAQLEKSRLLSDRFSAERPKGSFSTLEIQRTEQGDSAMYLCASSAKGQGTYEQYFGPGTRLTVT.

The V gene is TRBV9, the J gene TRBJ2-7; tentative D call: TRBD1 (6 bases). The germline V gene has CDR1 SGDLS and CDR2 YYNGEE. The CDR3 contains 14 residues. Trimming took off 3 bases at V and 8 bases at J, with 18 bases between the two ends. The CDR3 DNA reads TGTGCCAGCAGCGAGGAAGACAGGCCTGGGAAGCAGTACTTC. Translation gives CASSEEDRPGKQYF.

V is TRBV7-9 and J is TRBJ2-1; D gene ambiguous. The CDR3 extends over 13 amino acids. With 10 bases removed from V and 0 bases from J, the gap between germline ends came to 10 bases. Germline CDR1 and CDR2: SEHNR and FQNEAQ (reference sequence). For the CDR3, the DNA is TGTGCCACAGATCCAGGCTCCTACAATGAGCAGTTCTTC. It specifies CATDPGSYNEQFF.

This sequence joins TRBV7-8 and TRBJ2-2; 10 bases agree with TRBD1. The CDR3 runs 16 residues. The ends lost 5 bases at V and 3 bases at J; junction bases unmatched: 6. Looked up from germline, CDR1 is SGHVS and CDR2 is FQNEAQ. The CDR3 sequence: CASSPGTGVDTGELFF. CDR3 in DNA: TGTGCCAGCAGCCCAGGGACAGGGGTTGACACCGGGGAGCTGTTTTTT. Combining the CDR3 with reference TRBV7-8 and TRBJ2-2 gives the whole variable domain GAGVSQSPRYKVAKRGQDVALRCDPISGHVSLFWYQQALGQGPEFLTYFQNEAQLDKSGLPSDRFFAERPEGSVSTLKIQRTQQEDSAVYLCASSPGTGVDTGELFFGEGSRLTVL.

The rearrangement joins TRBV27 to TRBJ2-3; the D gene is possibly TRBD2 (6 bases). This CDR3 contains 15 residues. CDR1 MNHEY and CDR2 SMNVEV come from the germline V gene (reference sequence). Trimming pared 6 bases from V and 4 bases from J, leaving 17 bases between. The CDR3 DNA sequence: TGTGCCAGCAGCACCGGGACTCCCGCCGCAGATACGCAGTATTTT. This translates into CASSTGTPAADTQYF.

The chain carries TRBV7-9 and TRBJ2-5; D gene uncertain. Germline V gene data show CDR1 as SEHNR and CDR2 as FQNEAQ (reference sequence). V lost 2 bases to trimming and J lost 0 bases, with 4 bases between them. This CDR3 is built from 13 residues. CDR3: CASSLPYQETQYF. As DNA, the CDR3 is TGTGCCAGCAGCTTACCGTACCAAGAGACCCAGTACTTC.

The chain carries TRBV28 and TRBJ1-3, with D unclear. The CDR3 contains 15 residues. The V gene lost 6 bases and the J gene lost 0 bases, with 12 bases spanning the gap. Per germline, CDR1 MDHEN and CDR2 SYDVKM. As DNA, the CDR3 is TGTGCCAGCAGACAGTGGGTTTCCTCTGGAAACACCATATATTTT. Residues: CASRQWVSSGNTIYF.

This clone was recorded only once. The CDR3 loop is CASSPPGQSSYEQYF. In DNA, the CDR3 is TGCGCCAGCAGCCCCCCGGGACAGAGCTCCTACGAGCAGTACTTC. The rearrangement links TRBV10-2 to TRBJ2-7; 7 bases match TRBD1. The J segment lost 0 bases and the V segment lost 6 bases, leaving 8 bases of the junction unmatched. Germline V gene lookup returns CDR1 WSHSY and CDR2 SAAADI. This CDR3 spans 15 amino acids.